This T cell receptor beta chain comes out of a study of cytomegalovirus exposure and HLA in healthy donors. The J segment lost 0 bases and the V segment lost 5 bases, leaving 6 bases of the junction unmatched. The germline gives CDR1 SEHNR, CDR2 FQNEAQ (reference sequence). CDR3 length: 16 amino acids. Use of 60 Vbeta and 13 Jbeta primers characterized the PCR. Profiled with immunoSEQ multiplex PCR; TCRdb holds only in-frame clones, not every one. Altogether under 200,000 clones are present, 79% being singletons, with the ten largest covering 2% to 2.5%. Sequencing was performed on PBMCs. The chain joins TRBV7-9 to TRBJ2-3; 9 positions match TRBD1. The clonotype originates from a woman in her 50s in good health and CMV-seronegative. CDR3 loop: CASSPRDRESTDTQYF. The CDR3 nucleotides read TGTGCCAGCAGCCCAAGGGACAGGGAGAGCACAGATACGCAGTATTTT.